The next 24 T cell receptor beta chains were all read from a single sample in a study of T cells after yellow fever vaccination. TCRdb re-derived calls from the 5' RACE reads in MiXCR, one entry per CDR3 protein. Of about 110,000 distinct CDR3 sequences listed, 8.4% were seen once; the top ten hold around 25%. The sequences come from CD8+ T cells sorted from PBMCs, collected 45 days after the yellow fever booster vaccination. The source is a man aged 30 to 45 who received the YFV17D yellow fever vaccine.

This clonotype was seen repeatedly, ten times or more. The chain carries TRBV30 and TRBJ1-5, with a weak D call TRBD1 (6 bases). The CDR3 extends over 13 amino acids. CDR1 GTSNPN and CDR2 SVGIG come from the germline V gene (reference sequence). CDR3 sequence reads: CAQTGRSNQPQHF. For the CDR3, the DNA is TGTGCACAGACAGGTCGGAGCAATCAGCCCCAGCATTTT. Full variable domain (outside the CDR3, taken from reference TRBV30 and TRBJ1-5): SQTIHQWPATLVQPVGSPLSLECTVEGTSNPNLYWYRQAAGRGLQLLFYSVGIGQISSEVPQNLSASRPQDRQFILSSKKLLLSDSGFYLCAQTGRSNQPQHFGDGTRLSIL.

Many counts were recorded for this clonotype. CDR3 region: CASRPMGQVDQPQHF. CDR3 DNA sequence: TGTGCCAGCAGACCAATGGGGCAGGTTGATCAGCCCCAGCATTTT. The chain couples TRBV27 to TRBJ1-5; the D gene is possibly TRBD1 (5 bases). Germline-derived CDR1 and CDR2 are MNHEY and SMNVEV (reference sequence). The CDR3 has 15 residues. Deletions cut 6 bases from V and 5 bases from J, with 17 bases between.

This clonotype was observed at least ten times. V and J are TRBV6-4 and TRBJ2-3; 10 nucleotides agree with TRBD1. This CDR3 region has 15 residues. V shed 4 bases and J 3 bases; nucleotides not matched to a gene: 4. Germline V lookup: CDR1 MRHNA, CDR2 SNTAGT. The CDR3 DNA is TGTGCCAGCAGTGTGGGGACAGGGGATACAGATACGCAGTATTTT. This translates into CASSVGTGDTDTQYF.

This clonotype was detected many times. The chain links TRBV7-9 to TRBJ1-2, with 7 nucleotides matching TRBD1. CDR3 length equals 17 residues. CDR1 SEHNR and CDR2 FQNEAQ come from the germline V gene (reference sequence). V was clipped by 2 bases and J by 1 base; unmatched bases: 10. The DNA for the CDR3 is TGTGCCAGCAGCTTAATCGGCAGGGGGGGACTTAACTATGGCTACACCTTC. Its protein is CASSLIGRGGLNYGYTF.

This clonotype was recorded at least ten times. The CDR3 bases are TGTGCCAGTAGTTCGGGATTCGGATACGAGCAGTACTTC. Amino acid sequence: CASSSGFGYEQYF. V usage is TRBV19 and J usage is TRBJ2-7; the D gene is possibly TRBD2 (5 bases). Trimming shortened V by 5 bases and J by 4 bases, and 12 bases separated the two germline ends. The CDR3 contains 13 residues. Germline-derived CDR1 and CDR2 are LNHDA and SQIVND (reference sequence).

This clonotype showed up many times. The chain employs TRBV2 and TRBJ2-1; D might be TRBD2 (5 bases). Germline V gene data show CDR1 as SNHLY and CDR2 as FYNNEI. The CDR3 sequence is 13 residues long. Trimming cost V 5 bases and J 2 bases, with 7 bases left between them. As DNA, the CDR3 is TGTGCCAGCAGTCCCGGGACCTACAATGAGCAGTTCTTC. Translation gives CASSPGTYNEQFF.

This clonotype showed up many times. J is TRBJ2-7 and V is TRBV4-3; D uncertain. Trimming removed 3 bases at V and 7 bases at J, with 19 bases between. The CDR3 has 15 residues. Germline V gene data show CDR1 as LGHNA and CDR2 as YSLEER. The CDR3 sequence: CASSQARTSASEQYF. CDR3 nucleotides: TGCGCCAGCAGCCAGGCCCGGACGTCGGCGAGTGAGCAGTACTTC.

This clonotype was found a few times. The J gene is TRBJ2-7, the V gene TRBV29-1; no clear D gene. There are 14 residues in the CDR3. Trimming shortened V by 4 bases and J by 0 bases, and 13 bases separated the two germline ends. Germline-derived CDR1 and CDR2 are SQVTM and ANQGSEA. The CDR3 nucleotides read TGCAGCGTTGTTCCGGGCAAGAGCTCCTACGAGCAGTACTTC. The encoded protein is CSVVPGKSSYEQYF.

This clonotype was recorded at least ten times. The V call is TRBV20-1, the J call TRBJ1-1; 7 bases are shared with TRBD1. CDR1 DFQATT and CDR2 SNEGSKA come from the germline V gene (reference sequence). Losses at the gene ends were 2 bases for V and 4 bases for J; bases not matched to a gene: 10. The CDR3 spans 15 residues. CDR3 DNA: TGCAGTGCTAGACCCTTAGACAGGGTGGGCACTGAAGCTTTCTTT. It yields the protein CSARPLDRVGTEAFF.

The table lists this clonotype with many counts. This chain uses TRBV30 with TRBJ2-7; TRBD1 matches 9 bases. Germline CDR1 is GTSNPN and CDR2 is SVGIG (reference sequence). J was trimmed by 9 bases and V by 1 base; bases with no gene match: 10. There are 14 residues in the CDR3. The DNA of the CDR3 is TGTGCCTGGAGTGCCGGGACAGGGCCCCCTAGGCAGTACTTC. Translated: CAWSAGTGPPRQYF.

The sample holds many counts of this clonotype. The CDR3 DNA follows: TGCAGCGTTGAAGATGATCAGTACAGCTCTAATGAAAAACTGTTTTTT. Translation gives CSVEDDQYSSNEKLFF. V gene TRBV29-1 combines with J gene TRBJ1-4; D gene uncertain. Germline V gene lookup returns CDR1 SQVTM and CDR2 ANQGSEA. V lost 0 bases to trimming and J lost 3 bases, with 14 bases between them. The CDR3 covers 16 residues.

This clonotype was counted many times. The chain employs TRBV29-1 and TRBJ2-5; 8 bases match TRBD1. The CDR3 length is 13 residues. V shed 5 bases and J 3 bases; nucleotides not matched to a gene: 5. Looked up from germline, CDR1 is SQVTM and CDR2 is ANQGSEA. DNA of the CDR3: TGCAGCGTTCCTGGACAGGGCGAAGAGACCCAGTACTTC. Translated, it gives CSVPGQGEETQYF.

This clonotype was detected many times. The rearrangement uses TRBV6-4 and TRBJ2-3; maybe TRBD2 (5 bases). Germline V gene lookup returns CDR1 MRHNA and CDR2 SNTAGT. CDR3 length: 16 residues. The V end was cut by 4 bases, the J end by 6 bases, with 20 bases between. Here the CDR3 DNA reads TGTGCCAGCAGTGTTAGCCTGGAAGGAGGTGTGGATACGCAGTATTTT. Translation: CASSVSLEGGVDTQYF.

This chain links TRBV5-4 with TRBJ2-3, with D possibly being TRBD1 (6 bases). Trimming took 1 base from V and 3 from J, leaving 12 bases between them. Germline V lookup: CDR1 SGHNT, CDR2 YYREEE (reference sequence). The CDR3 sequence is 15 residues long. CDR3 nucleotides: TGTGCCAGCAGCTTGATAGGGGGTGGAACAGATACGCAGTATTTT. This codes for CASSLIGGGTDTQYF.

This clonotype was seen at least ten times. The V call is TRBV7-6, the J call TRBJ2-5, with unresolved D. CDR1 SGHVS and CDR2 FNYEAQ come from the germline V gene. CDR3 length equals 12 residues. Trimming removed 3 bases at V and 3 bases at J, with 5 bases between. CDR3 DNA: TGTGCCAGCAGCTTCAAGGAAGAGACCCAGTACTTC. It translates to CASSFKEETQYF.

This clonotype was observed a handful of times. The V gene is TRBV9, the J gene TRBJ2-5, with D tentatively TRBD2 (6 bases). The germline V and J ends were trimmed by 0 bases and 6 bases, with 9 bases remaining between them. Germline CDR1 and CDR2: SGDLS and YYNGEE. This CDR3 region has 13 residues. The CDR3 sequence: CASSVGGGKTQYF. The CDR3 DNA is TGTGCCAGCAGCGTAGGAGGAGGGAAGACCCAGTACTTC.

This clonotype has more than one count but fewer than ten. This sequence joins TRBV7-2 and TRBJ2-7, with D perhaps TRBD2 (6 bases). The CDR3 totals 12 residues. Germline values: CDR1 SGHTA, CDR2 FQGNSA. Trimming took 5 bases from V and 7 from J, leaving 12 bases between them. CDR3 sequence (DNA): TGTGCCAGCAGCCCGGGACTCCCAGAGCAGTACTTC. Protein: CASSPGLPEQYF.

This clonotype was observed at least ten times. The CDR3 is CATSRERRETQYF. CDR3 DNA sequence: TGTGCCACCAGCAGAGAAAGGCGGGAGACCCAGTACTTC. V and J are TRBV15 and TRBJ2-5; D unresolved. The CDR3 sequence is 13 residues long. Germline V CDR1 and CDR2: LNHNV, YYDKDF (reference sequence). V shed 0 bases and J shed 5 bases, with 7 bases lying between them.

The chain has TRBV14 and TRBJ2-1; 10 bases match TRBD2. The ends lost 4 bases at V and 6 bases at J; junction bases unmatched: 6. The V gene's germline CDR1 is SGHDN and CDR2 FVKESK. CDR3 length: 15 residues. This chain's CDR3 is CASSPLAGDSNEQFF. Written as DNA, the CDR3 is TGTGCCAGCAGCCCGCTAGCGGGAGATTCCAATGAGCAGTTCTTC.

The sample holds many counts of this clonotype. The rearrangement links TRBV12-3 or TRBV12-4 to TRBJ2-5, with D maybe TRBD2 (5 bases). The V gene lost 3 bases and the J gene lost 4 bases, with 9 bases spanning the gap. The CDR3 is made up of 13 amino acids. Written as DNA, the CDR3 is TGTGCCAGCAGTTTTCTAGGACTAGAGACCCAGTACTTC. It translates to CASSFLGLETQYF.

Many counts were recorded for this clonotype. CDR3 in DNA: TGTGCCAGCAGTCCCGCCTTACAGGGGCCGCATTCCTACGGCTACGAGCAGTACTTC. Translated: CASSPALQGPHSYGYEQYF. V gene TRBV12-3 or TRBV12-4 combines with J gene TRBJ2-7; 7 bases are shared with TRBD1. The CDR3 covers 19 residues. The V and J ends lost 5 bases and 3 bases, in that order; junction bases with no gene match: 22.

This clonotype appeared a few times. This sequence joins TRBV20-1 and TRBJ1-5; D is unresolved. Trimming left V 0 bases short and J 0 bases short, with 6 bases between. Germline V CDR1 and CDR2: DFQATT, SNEGSKA (reference sequence). CDR3 length: 14 residues. The CDR3 reads CSAREDGSNQPQHF. CDR3 nucleotides: TGCAGTGCTAGAGAAGACGGTAGCAATCAGCCCCAGCATTTT.

This clonotype has a count of ten or more. V usage is TRBV5-1 and J usage is TRBJ2-7; 7 nucleotides agree with TRBD1. The V gene end was trimmed by 1 base and the J gene end by 3 bases; junction bases not matched to a gene: 7. The CDR3 totals 15 residues. Germline V lookup: CDR1 SGHRS, CDR2 YFSETQ. Written as DNA, the CDR3 is TGCGCCAGCAGCTTGAAGGAAGGGGGCCTCTACGAGCAGTACTTC. This encodes CASSLKEGGLYEQYF.

This clonotype was counted many times. The chain employs TRBV6-4 and TRBJ1-1; D is uncertain. The ends were cut back, 0 bases at V and 5 bases at J, with 7 bases in the middle. The CDR3 covers 13 residues. Germline lookup yields CDR1 MRHNA and CDR2 SNTAGT. CDR3 loop: CASSDSGGTEAFF. Here the CDR3 DNA reads TGTGCCAGCAGTGACTCCGGTGGTACTGAAGCTTTCTTT.